This is a list of T cell receptor beta chains from one sample in a study of beta chain features in type 1 diabetes. Sequenced by immunoSEQ multiplex PCR; TCRdb stores in-frame clones only, minus some. The sample holds about 350,000 clones, around a fifth seen once. The specimen was naive CD4+ T cells from blood. Every receptor here comes from a woman under 30 in good health. The CDR3 runs from the conserved cysteine through the conserved F or W. A D gene is named only where the DNA matches it firmly. Expanded clones are given a class, and other clones once, few, many or no size at all.

clone_size	d_call	j_call	v_call	cdr3_nt	cdr3_aa
few	TRBD1	TRBJ2-6	TRBV4-3	TGCGCCAGCAGCAAGGGGGCCGCGTTCTCTGGGGCCAACGTCCTGACTTTC	CASSKGAAFSGANVLTF
-	TRBD2	TRBJ2-1	TRBV9	TGTGCCAGCAATAAACGGGGGGGGATGTGGGCGGATGAGCAGTTCTTC	CASNKRGGMWADEQFF
-	TRBD2	TRBJ2-5	TRBV7-2	TGTGCCAGCAGCTTAGGAGGGACTAGCGGGGGCCAGGGGGAGACCCAGTACTTC	CASSLGGTSGGQGETQYF
-	-	TRBJ2-2	TRBV9	TGTGCCAGCAGCATCGGACGGGGCGGGGAGCTGTTTTTT	CASSIGRGGELFF
few	TRBD2	TRBJ2-1	TRBV5-1	TGCGCCAGCAGCGACGTGGGGGCTAGCGGGAGGGATGAGCAGTTCTTC	CASSDVGASGRDEQFF
-	-	TRBJ2-7	TRBV5-4	TGTGCCAGCAGCGGGGAGTGGGACGAGCAGTACTTC	CASSGEWDEQYF
-	TRBD1	TRBJ1-5	TRBV5-4	TGTGCCAGCAGCTACGACGGGACAGCTGCTCAGCCCCAGCATTTT	CASSYDGTAAQPQHF
-	TRBD2	TRBJ2-1	TRBV18	TGTGCCAGCTCACCACCGGGACTAGCGGGATTCAATGAGCAGTTCTTC	CASSPPGLAGFNEQFF
-	TRBD2	TRBJ2-7	TRBV5-1	TGCGCCAGCAGCTTGGCCGGCAGCCTAGCGGGTAGCTCCTACGAGCAGTACTTC	CASSLAGSLAGSSYEQYF
-	TRBD2	TRBJ2-7	TRBV5-1	TGCGCCAGCAGTAGAGCAGGGAGGGTCTACGAGCAGTACTTC	CASSRAGRVYEQYF
-	-	TRBJ1-2	TRBV7-2	TGTGCCAGCAGCTTAGACAAGAAGCGGGGCTCTTACCCGTCCGAGGGCTACACCTTC	CASSLDKKRGSYPSEGYTF
few	TRBD1	TRBJ2-5	TRBV9	TGTGCCAGCAGCCTCCACAGGGGTTGGGAGACCCAGTACTTC	CASSLHRGWETQYF
few	TRBD1	TRBJ2-7	TRBV7-9	TGTGCCAGCAGCTTATTTGCAGGGGGCATTGAGCAGTACTTC	CASSLFAGGIEQYF
-	-	TRBJ2-7	TRBV29-1	TGCAGCGTTGAAGATGCCCCCCGGTGGGGAGGTAGATACGAGCAGTACTTC	CSVEDAPRWGGRYEQYF
few	-	TRBJ1-2	TRBV5-6	TGTGCCAGCAGCCCTACCGGACAGTCCTATGGCTACACCTTC	CASSPTGQSYGYTF
few	-	TRBJ1-1	TRBV2	TGTGCCAGCAGGAGCGAACAGGGCCGGCCTGAAGCTTTCTTT	CASRSEQGRPEAFF
few	TRBD1	TRBJ1-2	TRBV6-5	TGTGCCAGCAGTACGACAGGGGGCTCAGGCTATGGCTACACCTTC	CASSTTGGSGYGYTF
few	-	TRBJ2-1	TRBV11-2	TGTGCCAGCAGCTCCCCCGCTGGGGCTTACAATGAGCAGTTCTTC	CASSSPAGAYNEQFF
few	-	TRBJ1-2	TRBV7-2	TGTGCCAGCAGCTTAGCAAGCGGGGGCCAGACCAGTGGCTACACCTTC	CASSLASGGQTSGYTF
-	-	TRBJ2-5	TRBV7-9	TGTGCCAGCAGCCATGACTGGCAAGAGACCCAGTACTTC	CASSHDWQETQYF
few	-	TRBJ2-6	TRBV5-5	TGTGCCAGCAGCTTGGACAGCTCTGGGGCCAACGTCCTGACTTTC	CASSLDSSGANVLTF
-	TRBD2	TRBJ2-3	TRBV30	TGTGCCTGGACTATAGCGGGAGGGCTTCGTACGCAGTATTTT	CAWTIAGGLRTQYF
few	-	TRBJ1-1	TRBV20-1	TGCAGTGCTAGAGGGACAATTGAAGCTTTCTTT	CSARGTIEAFF
-	TRBD1	TRBJ1-5	TRBV19	TGTGCCAGTAGCACCCCGGGACAGGGCTCGGGTCAGCCCCAGCATTTT	CASSTPGQGSGQPQHF
few	TRBD1	TRBJ2-3	TRBV5-6	TGTGCCAGCAGTTGGACAGGGACGCCCAGGCCGATACGATACCAGTATTTT	CASSWTGTPRPIRYQYF
few	-	TRBJ2-4	TRBV7-2	TGTGCCAGCAGCTTGGGGCCACAGAGCATTCAGTACTTC	CASSLGPQSIQYF
few	TRBD2	TRBJ2-4	TRBV4-1	TGCGCCAGCAGCCTAAAGGGACTAGGAAAAAACATTCAGTACTTC	CASSLKGLGKNIQYF